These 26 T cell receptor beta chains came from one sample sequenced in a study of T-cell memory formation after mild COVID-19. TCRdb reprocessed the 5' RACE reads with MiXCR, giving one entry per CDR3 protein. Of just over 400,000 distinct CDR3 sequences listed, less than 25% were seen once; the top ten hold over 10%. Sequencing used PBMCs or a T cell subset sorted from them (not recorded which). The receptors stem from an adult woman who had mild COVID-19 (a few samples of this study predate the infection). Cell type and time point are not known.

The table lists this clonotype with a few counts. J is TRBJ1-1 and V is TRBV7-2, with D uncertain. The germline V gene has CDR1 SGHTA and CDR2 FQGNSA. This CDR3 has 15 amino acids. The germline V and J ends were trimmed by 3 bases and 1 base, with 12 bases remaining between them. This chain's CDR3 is CASSLEAVRNTEAFF. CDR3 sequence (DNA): TGTGCCAGCAGCTTGGAGGCAGTGAGGAACACTGAAGCTTTCTTT.

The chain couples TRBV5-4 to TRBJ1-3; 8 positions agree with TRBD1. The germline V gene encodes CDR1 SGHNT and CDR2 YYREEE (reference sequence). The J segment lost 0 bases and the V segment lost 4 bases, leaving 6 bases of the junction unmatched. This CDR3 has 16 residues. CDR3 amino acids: CASSPGGTSSGNTIYF. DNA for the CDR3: TGTGCCAGCAGCCCAGGGGGCACAAGCTCTGGAAACACCATATATTTT.

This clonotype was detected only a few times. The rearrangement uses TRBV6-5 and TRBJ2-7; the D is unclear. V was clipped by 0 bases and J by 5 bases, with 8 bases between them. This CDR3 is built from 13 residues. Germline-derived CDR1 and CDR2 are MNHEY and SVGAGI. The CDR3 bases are TGTGCCAGCAGTTACTCATCTAGTGACGAGCAGTACTTC. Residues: CASSYSSSDEQYF.

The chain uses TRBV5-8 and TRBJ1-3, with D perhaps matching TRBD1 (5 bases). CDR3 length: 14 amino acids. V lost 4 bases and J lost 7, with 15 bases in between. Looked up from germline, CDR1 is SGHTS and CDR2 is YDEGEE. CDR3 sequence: CASSLDGGPNTIYF. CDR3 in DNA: TGTGCCAGCAGCCTGGATGGGGGACCGAACACCATATATTTT.

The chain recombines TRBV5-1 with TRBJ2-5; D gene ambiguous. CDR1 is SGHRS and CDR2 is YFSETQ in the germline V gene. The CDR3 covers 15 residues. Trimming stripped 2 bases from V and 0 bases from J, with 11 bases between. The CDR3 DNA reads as TGCGCCAGCAGCTTTGAGCGTCCGTACCAAGAGACCCAGTACTTC. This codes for CASSFERPYQETQYF.

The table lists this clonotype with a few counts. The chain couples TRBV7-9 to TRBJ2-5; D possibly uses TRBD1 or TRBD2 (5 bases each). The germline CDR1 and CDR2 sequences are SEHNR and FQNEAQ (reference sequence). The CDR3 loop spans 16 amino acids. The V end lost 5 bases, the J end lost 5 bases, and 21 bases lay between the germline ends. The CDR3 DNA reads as TGTGCCAGCAGCCCCGGGGCTAGTGGAGATTCTGAGACCCAGTACTTC. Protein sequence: CASSPGASGDSETQYF.

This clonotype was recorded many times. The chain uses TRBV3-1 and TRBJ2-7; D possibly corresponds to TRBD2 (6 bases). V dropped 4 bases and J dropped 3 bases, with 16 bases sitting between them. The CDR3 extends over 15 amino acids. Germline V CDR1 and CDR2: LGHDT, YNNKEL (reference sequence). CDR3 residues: CASSRSGSGHYEQYF. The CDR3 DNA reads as TGTGCCAGCAGCCGTAGCGGTAGCGGCCACTACGAGCAGTACTTC.

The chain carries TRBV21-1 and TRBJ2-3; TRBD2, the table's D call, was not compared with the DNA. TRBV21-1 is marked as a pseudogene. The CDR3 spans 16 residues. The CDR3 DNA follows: TGTGCCAGCAGCAAAAAATGGCGGGTACTCACAGATACGCAGTATTTT. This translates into CASSKKWRVLTDTQYF.

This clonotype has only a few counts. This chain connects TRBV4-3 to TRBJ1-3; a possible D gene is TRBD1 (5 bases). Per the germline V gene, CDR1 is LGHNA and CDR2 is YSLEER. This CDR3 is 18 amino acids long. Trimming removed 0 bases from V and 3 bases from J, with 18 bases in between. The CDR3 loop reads CASSQDWPPTVSGNTIYF. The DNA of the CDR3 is TGCGCCAGCAGCCAAGATTGGCCCCCGACAGTGAGTGGAAACACCATATATTTT.

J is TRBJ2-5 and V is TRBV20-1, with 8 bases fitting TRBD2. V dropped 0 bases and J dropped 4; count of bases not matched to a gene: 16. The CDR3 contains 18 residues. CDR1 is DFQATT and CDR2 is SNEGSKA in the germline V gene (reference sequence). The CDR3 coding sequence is TGCAGTGCTAGAGATCTTTTCGCGGGGGGAACCGGGAGAGAGACCCAGTACTTC. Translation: CSARDLFAGGTGRETQYF.

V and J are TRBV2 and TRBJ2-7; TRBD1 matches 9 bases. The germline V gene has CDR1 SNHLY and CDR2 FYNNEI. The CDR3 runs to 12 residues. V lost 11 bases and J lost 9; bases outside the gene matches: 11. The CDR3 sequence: CAGQGSLPTQYF. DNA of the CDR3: TGTGCCGGACAGGGGAGTCTCCCGACGCAGTACTTC.

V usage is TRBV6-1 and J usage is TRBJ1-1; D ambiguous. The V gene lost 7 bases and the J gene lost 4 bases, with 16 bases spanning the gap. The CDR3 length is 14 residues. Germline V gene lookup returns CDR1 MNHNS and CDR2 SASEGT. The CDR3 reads CASTFRGSSTEAFF. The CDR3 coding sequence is TGTGCCAGCACCTTCCGTGGGAGCAGCACTGAAGCTTTCTTT.

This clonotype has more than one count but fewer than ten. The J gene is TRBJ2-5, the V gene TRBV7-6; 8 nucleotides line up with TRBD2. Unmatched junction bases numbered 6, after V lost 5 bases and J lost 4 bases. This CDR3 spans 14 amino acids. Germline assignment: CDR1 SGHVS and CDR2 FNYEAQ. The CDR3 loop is CASSVGLGGETQYF. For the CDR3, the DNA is TGTGCCAGCAGCGTGGGACTAGGCGGAGAGACCCAGTACTTC.

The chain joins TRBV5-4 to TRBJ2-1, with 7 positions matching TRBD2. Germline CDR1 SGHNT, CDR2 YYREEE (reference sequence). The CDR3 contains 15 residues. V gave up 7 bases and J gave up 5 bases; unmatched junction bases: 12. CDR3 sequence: CASQRGTSVDNEQFF. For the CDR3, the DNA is TGTGCCAGCCAGAGGGGAACTAGCGTGGACAATGAGCAGTTCTTC.

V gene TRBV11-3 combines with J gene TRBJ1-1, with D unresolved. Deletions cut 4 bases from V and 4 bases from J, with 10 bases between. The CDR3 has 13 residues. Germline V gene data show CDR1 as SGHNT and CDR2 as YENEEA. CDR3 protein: CASSSSEGTEAFF. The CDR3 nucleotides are TGTGCCAGCAGCTCCTCTGAAGGCACTGAAGCTTTCTTT.

CDR3 in DNA: TGCGCCAGCAGCACGGGATCATCGACCGGCAATGAGCAGTTCTTC. It encodes CASSTGSSTGNEQFF. The gene calls are TRBV5-1 and TRBJ2-1; maybe TRBD2 (5 bases). This CDR3 is built from 15 residues. In germline, CDR1 is SGHRS, CDR2 YFSETQ. The germline V and J ends were trimmed by 4 bases and 6 bases, with 17 bases remaining between them.

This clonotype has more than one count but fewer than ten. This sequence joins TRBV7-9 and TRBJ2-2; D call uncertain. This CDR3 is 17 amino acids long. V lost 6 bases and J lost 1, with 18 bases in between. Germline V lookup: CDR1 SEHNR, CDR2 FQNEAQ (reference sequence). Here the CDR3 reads CASRLPPSTKNTGELFF. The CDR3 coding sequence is TGTGCCAGCAGATTGCCTCCTTCGACAAAGAACACCGGGGAGCTGTTTTTT.

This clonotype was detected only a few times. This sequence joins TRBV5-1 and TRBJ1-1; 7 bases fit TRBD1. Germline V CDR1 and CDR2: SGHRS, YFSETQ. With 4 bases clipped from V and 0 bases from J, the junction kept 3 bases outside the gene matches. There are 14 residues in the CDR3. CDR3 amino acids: CASSVGQVNTEAFF. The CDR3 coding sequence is TGCGCCAGCAGCGTCGGACAGGTGAACACTGAAGCTTTCTTT.

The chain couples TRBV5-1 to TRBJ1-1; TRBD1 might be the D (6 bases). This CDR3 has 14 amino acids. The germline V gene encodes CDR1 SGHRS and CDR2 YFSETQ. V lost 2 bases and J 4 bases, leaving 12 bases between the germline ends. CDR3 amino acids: CASSLNTGSTEAFF. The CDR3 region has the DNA TGCGCCAGCAGCTTAAACACAGGGAGCACTGAAGCTTTCTTT.

This CDR3 reads CSGLNTDTQYF. CDR3 nucleotides: TGCAGTGGCCTAAACACCGATACGCAGTATTTT. This rearrangement joins TRBV20-1 to TRBJ2-3; unclear D gene. CDR3 length: 11 amino acids. Germline CDR1 and CDR2: DFQATT and SNEGSKA (reference sequence). Trimming shortened V by 7 bases and J by 6 bases, and 11 bases separated the two germline ends.

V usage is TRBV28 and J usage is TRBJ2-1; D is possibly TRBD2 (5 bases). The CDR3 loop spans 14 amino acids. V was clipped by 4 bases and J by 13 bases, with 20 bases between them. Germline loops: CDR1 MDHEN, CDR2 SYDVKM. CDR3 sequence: CASSSGTPLMGQFF. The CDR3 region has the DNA TGTGCCAGCAGTTCGGGAACTCCCCTGATGGGACAGTTCTTC.

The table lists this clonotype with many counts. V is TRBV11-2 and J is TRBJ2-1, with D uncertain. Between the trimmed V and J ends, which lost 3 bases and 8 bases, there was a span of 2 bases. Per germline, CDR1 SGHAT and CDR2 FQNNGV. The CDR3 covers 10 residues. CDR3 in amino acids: CASSFDEQFF. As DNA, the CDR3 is TGTGCCAGCAGCTTTGATGAGCAGTTCTTC.

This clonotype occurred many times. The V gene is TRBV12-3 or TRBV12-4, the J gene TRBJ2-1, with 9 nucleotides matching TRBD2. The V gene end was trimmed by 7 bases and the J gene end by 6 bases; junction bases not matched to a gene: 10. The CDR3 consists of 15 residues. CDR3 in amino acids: CASMAGLASSNEQFF. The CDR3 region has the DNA TGTGCCAGCATGGCGGGACTAGCTTCGAGCAATGAGCAGTTCTTC.

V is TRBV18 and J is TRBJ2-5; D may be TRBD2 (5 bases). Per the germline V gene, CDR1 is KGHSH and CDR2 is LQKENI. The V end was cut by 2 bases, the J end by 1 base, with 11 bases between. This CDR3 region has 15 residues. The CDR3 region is CASSPRAGLQETQYF. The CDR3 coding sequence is TGTGCCAGCTCACCAAGGGCGGGCCTCCAAGAGACCCAGTACTTC.

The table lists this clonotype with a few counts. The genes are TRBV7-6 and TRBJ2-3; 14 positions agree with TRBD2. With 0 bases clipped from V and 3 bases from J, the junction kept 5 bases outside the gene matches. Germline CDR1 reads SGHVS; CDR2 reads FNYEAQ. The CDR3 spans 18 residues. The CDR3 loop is CASSLAGGLAGVTDTQYF. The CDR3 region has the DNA TGTGCCAGCAGCTTAGCGGGGGGACTAGCGGGAGTAACAGATACGCAGTATTTT.

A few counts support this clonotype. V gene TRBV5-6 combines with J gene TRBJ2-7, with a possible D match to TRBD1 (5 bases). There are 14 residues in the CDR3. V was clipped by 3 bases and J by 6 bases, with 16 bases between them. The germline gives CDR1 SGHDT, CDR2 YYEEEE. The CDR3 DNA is TGTGCCAGCAGCTCGTGGCCCAGGGTGGGCGAGCAGTACTTC. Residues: CASSSWPRVGEQYF. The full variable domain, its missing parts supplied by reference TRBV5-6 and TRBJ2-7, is DAGVTQSPTHLIKTRGQQVTLRCSPKSGHDTVSWYQQALGQGPQFIFQYYEEEERQRGNFPDRFSGHQFPNYSSELNVNALLLGDSALYLCASSSWPRVGEQYFGPGTRLTVT.